This section outlines one T cell receptor (beta chain) sequence together with its context. The data were obtained in a study of blood T cell repertoires in COVID-19. Study in general: The analysed material was cDNA or gDNA that came from T cells, B-cell-depleted T cells, or PBMCs.

Original processing methods: Amplification with reference gene primers provided the estimates of nucleated cell counts. The method was immunoSEQ multiplex PCR; TCRdb's version includes in-frame clones alone and lacks a portion of them. The DNA was the basis for D and trimming; V, J and clone size are from that table. The repertoire consists of roughly 130,000 clones, with around 87% occurring once and the leading ten covering more than 3.5%. The CDR3 length is 19 residues. The ends lost 1 base at V and 0 bases at J; junction bases unmatched: 7. CDR1 and CDR2 (germline): LNHNV, YYDKDF (reference sequence).

The V gene is TRBV15, the J gene TRBJ1-4, with TRBD1 matching over 11 bases. The clonotype was recovered from a woman aged 55-69 years with acute or convalescent COVID-19. Sequencing was carried out using peripheral blood. CDR3 residues: CATSRGTGGPLATNEKLFF. The CDR3 DNA is TGTGCCACCAGCAGAGGGACAGGGGGCCCCCTTGCAACTAATGAAAAACTGTTTTTT.